This T cell receptor beta chain comes out of a study of T cell responses to AZD1222 COVID-19 vaccine. Study as a whole: Pooled together were second doses at about 4 or about 12 weeks. Regarding the study as a whole: Just a handful of AZD1222 recipients were seropositive at baseline. At 160-218 and 743-854, vaccine-associated CD4 TCRs were dominant, and they spanned spike. Possibly, clonal diversity was underestimated; donors were largely white British and included more females.

With 5 bases clipped from V and 2 bases from J, the junction kept 6 bases outside the gene matches. CDR1 and CDR2 (germline): SEHNR, FQNEAQ (reference sequence). This CDR3 is built from 15 residues. Regarding this clone: The target antigen is unknown.

TCRdb's table, derived via immunoSEQ multiplex PCR, lists solely in-frame clones and lacks some. The table lists 95,000 to 110,000 clones, roughly nine tenths of them singletons. The source of this sequence is an adult in good health. The chain recombines TRBV7-9 with TRBJ2-3; 8 bases align to TRBD2. Specimen: peripheral blood, collected on day 0 of AZD1222 vaccination. The CDR3 sequence is CASSLQREPTDTQYF. In nucleotides, the CDR3 is TGTGCCAGCAGCCTACAGCGGGAGCCCACAGATACGCAGTATTTT.